A single sample is the source of the 9 T cell receptor beta chains below, sequenced in a study of identical twins. MiXCR was run by TCRdb on the 5' RACE reads, yielding one entry per CDR3 protein. Among under 450,000 distinct CDR3 sequences listed, around 18% were seen once. Sequenced sample: naive T cells sorted from blood. The receptor set was obtained from a man aged 45-60 years in good health.

This clonotype was seen many times. CDR3 sequence (DNA): TGCAGTGCCGCCCTAGGACAGGGGGCGGGCGAGCAGTACTTC. This codes for CSAALGQGAGEQYF. The chain is built from TRBV20-1 and TRBJ2-7; TRBD1 aligns across 11 bases. Germline trimming cut 6 bases from V and 6 bases from J; bases unmatched to any gene: 10. Germline loops: CDR1 DFQATT, CDR2 SNEGSKA (reference sequence). The CDR3 loop spans 14 amino acids.

The CDR3 protein is CASSPSGGAQETQYF. The CDR3 DNA reads TGCGCCAGCAGTCCAAGCGGGGGGGCCCAAGAGACCCAGTACTTC. V is TRBV10-1 and J is TRBJ2-5; 10 bases line up with TRBD2. The J segment lost 1 base and the V segment lost 5 bases, leaving 4 bases of the junction unmatched. The germline V gene encodes CDR1 WNHNN and CDR2 SYGVQD (reference sequence). The CDR3 has 15 residues.

The gene calls are TRBV12-3 or TRBV12-4 and TRBJ2-7; TRBD2 aligns across 13 bases. The CDR3 runs to 12 residues. V was pared by 8 bases and J by 5 bases, with 0 bases of the junction left unmatched. CDR3 DNA: TGTGCCAGCGGACTAGCGGGGGACGAGCAGTACTTC. Encoded protein: CASGLAGDEQYF.

The chain joins TRBV7-9 to TRBJ2-2; 7 bases are a match to TRBD2. The CDR3 has 14 residues. In germline, CDR1 is SEHNR, CDR2 FQNEAQ (reference sequence). Losses at the gene ends were 5 bases for V and 4 bases for J; bases not matched to a gene: 4. Here the CDR3 reads CASSRGLITGELFF. The CDR3 DNA reads as TGTGCCAGCAGCCGGGGACTAATCACCGGGGAGCTGTTTTTT.

At least ten counts were recorded for this clonotype. The V gene is TRBV6-2 or TRBV6-3, the J gene TRBJ2-1, with D uncertain. The CDR3 contains 12 residues. The V end was cut by 4 bases, the J end by 5 bases, with 6 bases between. The V gene's germline CDR1 is MNHEY and CDR2 SVGEGT. This CDR3 is CASSWVNNEQFF. The CDR3 coding sequence is TGTGCCAGCAGTTGGGTGAACAATGAGCAGTTCTTC.

This clonotype showed up just a few times. The chain has TRBV29-1 and TRBJ2-7; D might be TRBD1 (7 bases). From germline, CDR1 is SQVTM and CDR2 ANQGSEA. This CDR3 has 13 residues. With 4 bases removed from V and 1 base from J, the gap between germline ends came to 11 bases. The CDR3 protein is CSVAGGWSYEQYF. DNA for the CDR3: TGCAGCGTTGCAGGGGGGTGGTCCTACGAGCAGTACTTC.

The V and J genes are TRBV12-3 or TRBV12-4 and TRBJ1-4; a weak D match, TRBD1 (6 bases). V was trimmed by 6 bases and J by 0 bases, leaving 20 bases between them. The CDR3 is made up of 18 amino acids. CDR3 loop: CASSNRAAGGATNEKLFF. In nucleotides, the CDR3 is TGTGCCAGCAGCAACAGGGCTGCGGGGGGTGCAACTAATGAAAAACTGTTTTTT.

The CDR3 sequence: CASSTYLGRKPYEQYF. The CDR3 DNA is TGCGCCAGCAGCACCTACTTGGGACGGAAACCCTACGAGCAGTACTTC. The chain has TRBV5-1 and TRBJ2-7; D is perhaps TRBD1 or TRBD2 (5 bases each). The CDR3 covers 16 residues. CDR1 is SGHRS and CDR2 is YFSETQ in the germline V gene. The V and J ends lost 4 bases and 2 bases respectively, with 19 bases between them.

The chain has TRBV7-3 and TRBJ2-4; D might be TRBD2 (5 bases). The CDR3 extends over 16 amino acids. V gave up 2 bases and J gave up 8 bases, with 19 bases separating them. CDR1 SGHTA and CDR2 FQGTGA come from the germline V gene. The CDR3 bases are TGTGCCAGCAGCTTAGGTCTGGGGTTTAACGGGGACATTCAGTACTTC. This sequence encodes CASSLGLGFNGDIQYF.